These T cell receptor beta chains were read from a single sample in a study of blood T cell repertoires in COVID-19. Sequencing used immunoSEQ multiplex PCR; TCRdb keeps in-frame clones, though not all of them. The sample consists of about 110,000 clones, around 90% of them appearing once. Source material: peripheral blood. The receptor source for this set is a human donor in a cohort sampled during active COVID-19. CDR3s include the opening cysteine and the closing phenylalanine or tryptophan. The D gene is left open where the match is weak. Where a row states a size, it is once, few, many or the class of an expanded clone; other rows omit it.

j_call,clone_size,d_call,v_call,cdr3_aa,cdr3_nt
TRBJ1-4,NA,NA,TRBV19,CASSIVGGEKLFF,TGTGCCAGTAGTATAGTTGGGGGGGAAAAACTGTTTTTT
TRBJ2-1,NA,TRBD2,TRBV11-2,CASSHPGLGVNEQFF,TGTGCCAGCAGCCATCCGGGACTAGGAGTAAATGAGCAGTTCTTC
TRBJ2-7,NA,NA,TRBV9,CASSVDGRGPSGYEQYF,TGTGCCAGCAGCGTAGATGGCCGGGGGCCTAGCGGCTACGAGCAGTACTTC
TRBJ1-1,NA,TRBD1,TRBV9,CASSVEGQPMNTEAFF,TGTGCCAGCAGCGTAGAGGGACAGCCCATGAACACTGAAGCTTTCTTT
TRBJ2-1,NA,NA,TRBV27,CASSSPGGRLKNEQFF,TGTGCCAGCAGTTCCCCCGGAGGGCGGTTAAAGAATGAGCAGTTCTTC
TRBJ1-4,NA,NA,TRBV11-2,CASSSGQNRGPSTNEKLFF,TGTGCCAGCAGCTCGGGACAAAACCGGGGCCCGTCAACTAATGAAAAACTGTTTTTT
TRBJ1-1,NA,NA,TRBV7-9,CAHGVTTEAFF,TGTGCCCACGGTGTAACCACTGAAGCTTTCTTT
TRBJ2-1,NA,TRBD2,TRBV9,CASSVAWGSGGLSYNEQFF,TGTGCCAGCAGCGTAGCCTGGGGAAGCGGGGGCCTTTCCTACAATGAGCAGTTCTTC
TRBJ2-2,NA,NA,TRBV3-1/TRBV3-2,CASSQRAAPGELFF,TGTGCCAGCAGCCAACGCGCAGCGCCCGGGGAGCTGTTTTTT
TRBJ2-2,NA,NA,TRBV19,CASSGWIRNTGELFF,TGTGCCAGTAGCGGGTGGATTAGGAACACCGGGGAGCTGTTTTTT
TRBJ2-1,few,NA,TRBV24-1,CATSERGSYNEQFF,TGTGCCACCAGTGAGCGGGGTAGCTACAATGAGCAGTTCTTC
TRBJ1-1,NA,NA,TRBV24-1,CATSDRGEAFF,TGTGCCACCAGTGACCGGGGGGAAGCTTTCTTT
TRBJ2-2,NA,NA,TRBV4-1,CASSRDTGLNTGELFF,TGCGCCAGCAGCCGAGATACCGGGTTAAACACCGGGGAGCTGTTTTTT
TRBJ2-7,NA,TRBD1,TRBV6-4,CASSLTGGLQWEQYF,TGTGCCAGCAGTCTGACAGGGGGACTCCAATGGGAGCAGTACTTC
TRBJ2-1,NA,TRBD1,TRBV18,CASSPLAGTGNNEQFF,TGTGCCAGCTCACCCCTAGCCGGGACAGGGAATAATGAGCAGTTCTTC
TRBJ1-5,NA,TRBD1,TRBV5-3,CARRPTGKDQPQHF,TGTGCCAGAAGACCGACAGGGAAGGATCAGCCCCAGCATTTT
TRBJ2-1,NA,TRBD2,TRBV7-2,CASSLFGGGRANYNEQFF,TGTGCCAGCAGCTTGTTTGGTGGCGGGAGGGCCAACTACAATGAGCAGTTCTTC
TRBJ2-5,NA,NA,TRBV10-3,CAISESASSQETQYF,TGTGCCATCAGTGAGTCGGCCAGTTCCCAGGAGACCCAGTACTTC
TRBJ2-1,NA,NA,TRBV11-3,CASRRGSTDNEQFF,TGTGCCAGCAGAAGGGGTTCGACCGACAATGAGCAGTTCTTC
TRBJ2-2,NA,TRBD1,TRBV7-9,CASTTDRANTGELFF,TGTGCCAGCACCACCGACAGGGCGAACACCGGGGAGCTGTTTTTT
TRBJ2-5,NA,NA,TRBV12-3/TRBV12-4,CASSLAGVETQYF,TGTGCCAGCAGTTTAGCGGGAGTGGAGACCCAGTACTTC
TRBJ2-3,NA,NA,TRBV19,CASSPRRGRGGDTQYF,TGTGCCAGTAGTCCCAGGAGAGGACGCGGCGGGGATACGCAGTATTTT
TRBJ2-2,NA,NA,TRBV24-1,CATSESGGTGELFF,TGTGCCACCAGTGAGTCAGGGGGGACCGGGGAGCTGTTTTTT
TRBJ1-1,NA,NA,TRBV4-1,CASSQPGGRTEAFF,TGCGCCAGCAGCCAACCCGGGGGTCGCACTGAAGCTTTCTTT
TRBJ2-7,NA,TRBD2,TRBV9,CASSVVEGPGTSEQYF,TGTGCCAGCAGCGTAGTTGAGGGGCCCGGGACTAGCGAGCAGTACTTC
TRBJ2-4,medium-sized,TRBD2,TRBV18,CASSGGLAGNRDIQYF,TGTGCCAGCTCAGGGGGACTAGCGGGGAACAGGGACATTCAGTACTTC
TRBJ2-1,NA,TRBD2,TRBV7-9,CASSFSGGANEQFF,TGTGCCAGCAGCTTTAGCGGGGGAGCCAATGAGCAGTTCTTC